A single sample gave rise to the 7 T cell receptor beta chains below, sequenced in a study of T-cell memory formation after mild COVID-19. TCRdb recomputed calls from the 5' RACE reads with MiXCR, one row per CDR3 protein. The sample has 200,000 to 300,000 distinct CDR3 sequences, over 15% seen once. Sequences were obtained from PBMCs or a T cell subset sorted from them (not recorded which). The receptors were sampled from a man aged 18 to 30 who had mild COVID-19 (a few samples of this study predate the infection). Cell type and time point are not known.

The table lists this clonotype with a few counts. This chain links TRBV7-3 with TRBJ2-2; D may be TRBD1 (5 bases). Trimming stripped 5 bases from V and 0 bases from J, with 10 bases between. This CDR3 comprises 15 residues. The germline V gene encodes CDR1 SGHTA and CDR2 FQGTGA. The CDR3 DNA reads TGTGCCAGCAGCCTCCAGACAGCGAACACCGGGGAGCTGTTTTTT. It specifies CASSLQTANTGELFF.

The CDR3 bases are TGCGCCAGCAGCTTTGGCGGGGAGTCAACTAGCACAGATACGCAGTATTTT. Amino acids: CASSFGGESTSTDTQYF. The rearrangement uses TRBV5-1 and TRBJ2-3, with a possible D match to TRBD2 (6 bases). The CDR3 is 17 amino acids. V gave up 2 bases and J gave up 0 bases, with 16 bases separating them. Germline CDR1 SGHRS, CDR2 YFSETQ.

A word on this clonotype: One end of the junction varies from germline; a read error may be responsible. The chain links TRBV7-7 to TRBJ2-3, with D uncertain. The CDR3 consists of 14 residues. Germline-derived CDR1 and CDR2 are SSHAT and FNYEAQ (reference sequence). CDR3 loop: CASSLNLGMDTQYF. The CDR3 DNA reads as TGTGCTAGCAGCTTAAACTTAGGAATGGATACGCAGTATTTT. Based on the CDR3 plus reference TRBV7-7 and TRBJ2-3, the full variable domain is GAGVSQSPRYKVTKRGQDVTLRCDPISSHATLYWYQQALGQGPEFLTYFNYEAQPDKSGLPSDRFSAERPEGSISTLTIQRTEQRDSAMYRCASSLNLGMDTQYFGPGTRLTVL.

This clonotype was seen more than once but under ten times. The chain links TRBV11-2 to TRBJ2-3; 9 bases align to TRBD2. CDR3 length: 16 amino acids. Losses at the gene ends were 1 base for V and 0 bases for J; bases not matched to a gene: 2. The germline V gene has CDR1 SGHAT and CDR2 FQNNGV. CDR3 sequence (DNA): TGTGCCAGCAGCTTAGTAGCGGGGGCTAGCACAGATACGCAGTATTTT. It yields the protein CASSLVAGASTDTQYF.

The chain's CDR3 is CASSLEGGTETQYF. In DNA, the CDR3 is TGCGCCAGCAGCTTGGAAGGGGGCACGGAGACCCAGTACTTC. The chain uses TRBV5-1 and TRBJ2-5; 7 nucleotides align to TRBD1. Germline V gene sequence: CDR1 SGHRS, CDR2 YFSETQ. Trimming took 0 bases from V and 5 from J; bases not matched to a gene: 4. The CDR3 contains 14 residues.

This clonotype was recorded at least ten times. V and J are TRBV5-1 and TRBJ2-5, with 7 bases aligning to TRBD1. Germline trimming cut 0 bases from V and 5 bases from J; bases unmatched to any gene: 4. The CDR3 contains 14 residues. Per germline, CDR1 SGHRS and CDR2 YFSETQ. The CDR3 is CASSLERGRETQYF. Here the CDR3 DNA reads TGCGCCAGCAGCTTGGAGAGGGGGCGGGAGACCCAGTACTTC.

The chain links TRBV20-1 to TRBJ2-1; possibly TRBD2 for D (5 bases). This CDR3 has 14 amino acids. Trimming shortened V by 5 bases and J by 0 bases, and 11 bases separated the two germline ends. Germline-derived CDR1 and CDR2 are DFQATT and SNEGSKA (reference sequence). DNA for the CDR3: TGCAGTGCTCCCGGACTGGGCTCCTACAATGAGCAGTTCTTC. Amino acids: CSAPGLGSYNEQFF.